A single sample is the source of the 30 T cell receptor beta chains below, sequenced in a study of T-cell reconstitution after alpha-beta-depleted transplantation in children. This sample's TCRbeta library carried unique molecular identifier barcodes. TCRdb reanalysed the PCR reads using MiXCR and keeps one entry per CDR3 protein. The sample records over 400,000 distinct CDR3 sequences, over 40% being singletons. Sequenced material: PBMCs, taken before TCRalphabeta/CD19-depleted stem cell transplant. These receptors were collected from a girl aged 2-9 years with aplastic anemia, due to receive a stem cell transplant.

This clonotype was found many times. The chain employs TRBV20-1 and TRBJ2-6; the D gene is possibly TRBD1 (6 bases). Trimming left V 5 bases short and J 4 bases short, with 18 bases between. This CDR3 is 16 amino acids long. Germline CDR1 reads DFQATT; CDR2 reads SNEGSKA (reference sequence). Here the CDR3 DNA reads TGCAGTGCTCTAGACAGGTCATCTAGGGGGGCCAACGTCCTGACTTTC. It is translated as CSALDRSSRGANVLTF.

The table lists this clonotype with a count of one. V and J are TRBV5-1 and TRBJ2-7, with no clear D. The CDR3 sequence is 15 residues long. Per germline, CDR1 SGHRS and CDR2 YFSETQ. The V end lost 1 base, the J end lost 0 bases, and 11 bases lay between the germline ends. CDR3 region: CASSLSSTSSYEQYF. The DNA of the CDR3 is TGCGCCAGCAGCTTGTCCTCAACAAGCTCCTACGAGCAGTACTTC.

On this clonotype: A read error is possible here, since a much larger clone lies one base away. This chain uses TRBV5-1 with TRBJ1-2; D ambiguous. The germline V gene has CDR1 SGHRS and CDR2 YFSETQ. This CDR3 is built from 13 residues. The germline V and J ends were trimmed by 7 bases and 0 bases, with 10 bases remaining between them. As DNA, the CDR3 is TGCGCCAGCCGCAGCCCTCCTAACTATGGCTACACCTTC. As protein: CASRSPPNYGYTF.

The CDR3, as DNA: TGCAGTGCTAGAGATTTATACAGGGTGGGGAATGAGCAGTTCTTC. Translation: CSARDLYRVGNEQFF. The V call is TRBV20-1, the J call TRBJ2-1, with D possibly TRBD1 on 6 matching bases. There are 15 residues in the CDR3. Germline V gives CDR1 DFQATT, CDR2 SNEGSKA (reference sequence). Trimming pared 0 bases from V and 7 bases from J, leaving 16 bases between.

The chain is built from TRBV29-1 and TRBJ1-1, with 7 bases that match TRBD1. Germline assignment: CDR1 SQVTM and CDR2 ANQGSEA. After removal of 7 bases from V and 0 bases from J, the junction contained 5 bases not matched to a gene. This CDR3 region has 13 residues. As DNA, the CDR3 is TGCAGCGGCGAACAGGGGATGAACACTGAAGCTTTCTTT. Encoded protein: CSGEQGMNTEAFF.

The J gene is TRBJ2-2, the V gene TRBV5-1; TRBD1 matches 10 bases. Germline-derived CDR1 and CDR2 are SGHRS and YFSETQ. Losses at the gene ends were 4 bases for V and 7 bases for J; bases not matched to a gene: 10. The CDR3 has 16 residues. In DNA form, the CDR3 reads TGCGCCAGCAGCATGGCCGGGACAGGGGTGAACGGGGAGCTGTTTTTT. Translated, it gives CASSMAGTGVNGELFF.

To note about this clonotype: A much larger clonotype is one base distant, so this may be a read error. No conserved phenylalanine or tryptophan is present at the end of the CDR3, so a read error is the likely explanation. The V gene is TRBV5-1, the J gene TRBJ2-3, with 7 positions matching TRBD2. This CDR3 region has 18 residues. V shed 1 base and J 4 bases; nucleotides not matched to a gene: 15. The germline V gene has CDR1 SGHRS and CDR2 YFSETQ. The CDR3 DNA reads as TGCGCCAGCAGCTTGTGGGGCGGAGGCGGGAGTATCTCAGATACGCAGTATTTA. Translating gives CASSLWGGGGSISDTQYL.

The chain carries TRBV29-1 and TRBJ2-5; TRBD2 agrees at 8 bases. CDR3 length equals 16 residues. The J segment lost 2 bases and the V segment lost 6 bases, leaving 14 bases of the junction unmatched. Germline CDR1 and CDR2: SQVTM and ANQGSEA. CDR3 sequence (DNA): TGCAGCGTCCACAAACCGGGACTAGGCATACAAGAGACCCAGTACTTC. Its translation: CSVHKPGLGIQETQYF.

The chain employs TRBV20-1 and TRBJ1-5; maybe TRBD1 (6 bases). The CDR3 is 16 residues long. Trimming took 2 bases from V and 7 from J, leaving 21 bases between them. From germline, CDR1 is DFQATT and CDR2 SNEGSKA (reference sequence). The CDR3 here is CSARPGGGGAGQPQHF. The CDR3 DNA sequence: TGCAGTGCTAGACCCGGGGGGGGCGGGGCGGGACAGCCCCAGCATTTT.

A few counts support this clonotype. J is TRBJ2-1 and V is TRBV20-1, with 7 nucleotides matching TRBD2. J was trimmed by 6 bases and V by 6 bases; bases with no gene match: 14. Germline lookup yields CDR1 DFQATT and CDR2 SNEGSKA (reference sequence). The CDR3 totals 15 residues. CDR3 residues: CSARGSSGIINEQFF. DNA for the CDR3: TGCAGTGCACGAGGGTCCAGCGGGATCATCAATGAGCAGTTCTTC.

V and J are TRBV28 and TRBJ1-4; 7 bases line up with TRBD1. There are 16 residues in the CDR3. Germline CDR1 and CDR2: MDHEN and SYDVKM. Trimming at V came to 5 bases and at J to 7 bases, leaving 13 bases not matched to a gene. The chain's CDR3 is CASSPGGQPGGEKLFF. Here the CDR3 DNA reads TGTGCCAGCAGTCCTGGGGGACAGCCCGGTGGTGAAAAACTGTTTTTT.

This clonotype was detected only a few times. The V call is TRBV6-5, the J call TRBJ2-1; D is ambiguous. The CDR3 loop spans 11 amino acids. Germline V gene sequence: CDR1 MNHEY, CDR2 SVGAGI. Trimming shortened V by 4 bases and J by 8 bases, and 6 bases separated the two germline ends. The CDR3: CASSFEYEQFF. CDR3 sequence (DNA): TGTGCCAGCAGTTTTGAATATGAGCAGTTCTTC.

This clonotype was recorded many times. The chain uses TRBV2 and TRBJ2-3, with D tentatively TRBD1 (6 bases). V dropped 2 bases and J dropped 4 bases, with 13 bases sitting between them. The CDR3 sequence is 15 residues long. Germline loops: CDR1 SNHLY, CDR2 FYNNEI. The CDR3, as DNA: TGTGCCAGCAGTGAAACAGGGAATCCCCCAGATACGCAGTATTTT. Translating it yields CASSETGNPPDTQYF.

The chain combines TRBV6-1 with TRBJ2-1; 10 bases are shared with TRBD2. The CDR3 runs to 15 residues. Germline V gene lookup returns CDR1 MNHNS and CDR2 SASEGT. The V segment lost 7 bases and the J segment 5 bases; nucleotides outside the gene matches: 8. The CDR3 protein is CASNPLAGANNEQFF. The CDR3 region has the DNA TGTGCCAGCAACCCCCTAGCGGGGGCAAACAATGAGCAGTTCTTC.

V and J are TRBV28 and TRBJ1-2, with D unclear. Germline CDR1 MDHEN, CDR2 SYDVKM. The CDR3 runs to 14 residues. The V end lost 6 bases, the J end lost 5 bases, and 16 bases lay between the germline ends. The CDR3 region is CASREPKAPYGYTF. CDR3 in DNA: TGTGCCAGCAGAGAACCGAAAGCTCCTTATGGCTACACCTTC.

In DNA, the CDR3 is TGCAGTGCTAGTCAGCTCTTCTACGAGCAGTACTTC. This gives the protein CSASQLFYEQYF. The chain employs TRBV20-1 and TRBJ2-7; D gene unclear. V was cut by 3 bases and J by 3 bases, with 9 bases left in between. Germline CDR1 and CDR2: DFQATT and SNEGSKA (reference sequence). The CDR3 loop spans 12 amino acids.

This clonotype was observed many times. The chain links TRBV20-1 to TRBJ2-3; no reliable D call. V was cut by 5 bases and J by 11 bases, with 11 bases left in between. Per the germline V gene, CDR1 is DFQATT and CDR2 is SNEGSKA (reference sequence). The CDR3 has 10 amino acids. This CDR3 reads CSAAAPGQYF. The CDR3 DNA reads as TGCAGTGCTGCCGCGCCGGGGCAGTATTTT.

This chain links TRBV5-1 with TRBJ2-7, with D uncertain. The ends were cut back, 2 bases at V and 4 bases at J, with 16 bases in the middle. CDR1 SGHRS and CDR2 YFSETQ come from the germline V gene. This CDR3 comprises 15 residues. The CDR3, as DNA: TGCGCCAGCAGCTTTTTCGTCGGCAGTCTTTACGAGCAGTACTTC. Protein product: CASSFFVGSLYEQYF.

The rearrangement links TRBV5-4 to TRBJ2-7; 14 positions match TRBD2. The CDR3 extends over 15 amino acids. V trimming: 4 bases; J trimming: 5 bases; junction bases outside the gene matches: 5. Germline V gives CDR1 SGHNT, CDR2 YYREEE (reference sequence). The CDR3 sequence: CASSLGLAGDHEQYF. As DNA, the CDR3 is TGTGCCAGCAGCCTGGGACTAGCGGGAGACCACGAGCAGTACTTC.

At least ten counts were recorded for this clonotype. V and J are TRBV20-1 and TRBJ2-7, with D possibly being TRBD2 (6 bases). V lost 3 bases, J lost 3 bases, and 18 bases lay in between. The CDR3 runs to 15 residues. CDR1 and CDR2 from the germline V gene are DFQATT and SNEGSKA (reference sequence). The CDR3 here is CSARREKGLNYEQYF. CDR3 sequence (DNA): TGCAGTGCTAGGCGGGAAAAGGGCCTAAACTACGAGCAGTACTTC.

The V gene is TRBV12-3 or TRBV12-4, the J gene TRBJ1-1, with D perhaps TRBD1 (5 bases). The CDR3 extends over 13 amino acids. V dropped 6 bases and J dropped 0 bases, with 8 bases sitting between them. The chain's CDR3 is CASSRVLNTEAFF. The CDR3 DNA is TGTGCCAGCAGCAGGGTCCTGAACACTGAAGCTTTCTTT.

The chain is built from TRBV5-1 and TRBJ1-1; 7 positions match TRBD1. CDR1 and CDR2 (germline): SGHRS, YFSETQ. The V and J ends lost 4 bases and 0 bases, in that order; junction bases with no gene match: 6. CDR3 size: 15 residues. CDR3 sequence: CASSGIGGMNTEAFF. DNA for the CDR3: TGCGCCAGCAGCGGGATAGGGGGCATGAACACTGAAGCTTTCTTT. The complete variable domain, with remaining parts taken from reference TRBV5-1 and TRBJ1-1, reads KAGVTQTPRYLIKTRGQQVTLSCSPISGHRSVSWYQQTPGQGLQFLFEYFSETQRNKGNFPGRFSGRQFSNSRSEMNVSTLELGDSALYLCASSGIGGMNTEAFFGQGTRLTVV.

In this sample, this clonotype turned up many times. The chain links TRBV29-1 to TRBJ2-7, with D possibly matching TRBD1 (5 bases). This CDR3 is 13 amino acids long. From germline, CDR1 is SQVTM and CDR2 ANQGSEA. The V and J ends lost 2 bases and 5 bases respectively, with 13 bases between them. In DNA, the CDR3 is TGCAGCGTTGAACTCACTAAGGGGAACGAGCAGTACTTC. Amino acids: CSVELTKGNEQYF.

This chain uses TRBV28 with TRBJ2-5; D is unresolved. Germline lookup yields CDR1 MDHEN and CDR2 SYDVKM. The CDR3 spans 14 residues. V lost 2 bases, J lost 2 bases, and 9 bases lay in between. The CDR3 coding sequence is TGTGCCAGCAGTTTAGTGGGCAGGCAAGAGACCCAGTACTTC. This encodes CASSLVGRQETQYF.

V gene TRBV5-1 combines with J gene TRBJ2-1; 7 bases match TRBD2. The CDR3 loop spans 16 amino acids. The V gene end was trimmed by 2 bases and the J gene end by 7 bases; junction bases not matched to a gene: 12. The germline V gene has CDR1 SGHRS and CDR2 YFSETQ. CDR3 DNA sequence: TGCGCCAGCAGCTTTTCATCGCGGGAGAGATCGAATGAGCAGTTCTTC. Amino acids: CASSFSSRERSNEQFF.

The J gene is TRBJ1-2, the V gene TRBV27, with 8 bases lining up with TRBD1. There are 16 residues in the CDR3. The ends lost 5 bases at V and 0 bases at J; junction bases unmatched: 8. Per the germline V gene, CDR1 is MNHEY and CDR2 is SMNVEV (reference sequence). The CDR3, as DNA: TGTGCCAGCAGTCCGAGACAGGGGAACTCTAACTATGGCTACACCTTC. It is translated as CASSPRQGNSNYGYTF.

About this clonotype: Given a much more abundant clone one base away, this may be a read error. This sequence joins TRBV10-2 and TRBJ1-1; no definite D call. The CDR3 has 13 amino acids. Germline V gene data show CDR1 as WSHSY and CDR2 as SAAADI. The CDR3 DNA is TGCGCCCGCAGTGAGGGCCTAAACACTGAAGCTTTCTTT. Its protein product is CARSEGLNTEAFF.

CDR3 nucleotide sequence: TGTGCCAGCAGCCTCGAGGGGGGGGCCACCTACAATGAGCAGTTCTTC. This gives the protein CASSLEGGATYNEQFF. The V call is TRBV4-2, the J call TRBJ2-1; D possibly corresponds to TRBD2 (7 bases). The CDR3 spans 16 residues. The germline V and J ends were trimmed by 4 bases and 2 bases, with 15 bases remaining between them. From germline, CDR1 is LGHNA and CDR2 YNFKEQ.

This CDR3 reads CASSTGPEGYEQYF. DNA of the CDR3: TGTGCCAGCAGCACCGGACCCGAGGGCTACGAGCAGTACTTC. The rearrangement uses TRBV6-1 and TRBJ2-7; a weak D match, TRBD2 (5 bases). This CDR3 is built from 14 residues. Per the germline V gene, CDR1 is MNHNS and CDR2 is SASEGT. V lost 6 bases and J 3 bases, leaving 15 bases between the germline ends.

The gene calls are TRBV7-2 and TRBJ2-3, with 8 bases that match TRBD2. There are 15 residues in the CDR3. J was trimmed by 5 bases and V by 0 bases; bases with no gene match: 4. Germline CDR1 reads SGHTA; CDR2 reads FQGNSA. CDR3 amino acids: CASSLAGLDLDTQYF. In nucleotides, the CDR3 is TGTGCCAGCAGCTTAGCGGGACTAGATTTAGATACGCAGTATTTT.